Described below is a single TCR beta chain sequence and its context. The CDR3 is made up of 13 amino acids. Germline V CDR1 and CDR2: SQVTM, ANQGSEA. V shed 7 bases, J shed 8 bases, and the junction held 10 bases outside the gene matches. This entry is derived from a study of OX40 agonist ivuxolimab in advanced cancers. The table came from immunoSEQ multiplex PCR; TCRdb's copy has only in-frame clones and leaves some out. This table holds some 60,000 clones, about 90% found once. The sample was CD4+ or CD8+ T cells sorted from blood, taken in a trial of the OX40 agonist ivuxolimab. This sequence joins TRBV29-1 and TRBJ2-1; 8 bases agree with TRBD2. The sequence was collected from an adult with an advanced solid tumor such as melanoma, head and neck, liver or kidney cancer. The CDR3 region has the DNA TGCAGCGCTGGACCGGGACTAGGAGATGAGCAGTTCTTC. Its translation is CSAGPGLGDEQFF.